The table lists the clone carrying this T cell receptor (beta chain) with a few counts. What it binds is unknown. Other nucleotide sequences from this sample produce the same CDR3. The whole isolated RNA underwent reverse transcription, so sequencing captured expressed TCRB transcripts. The method was immunoSEQ multiplex PCR; TCRdb's version includes in-frame clones alone and lacks a portion of them. The sample yields hundreds of thousands of clones, around 16% seen once. This entry belongs to a study of beta chain features in type 1 diabetes. Overall study context: Regarding age, gender and cell yields, patients proved similar to healthy donors.

Broader study findings: The naive, central memory and Treg TCRB repertoires looked more alike in patients than they did in healthy donors.

V shed 5 bases and J 1 base; nucleotides not matched to a gene: 1. The CDR3 consists of 13 residues. Germline assignment: CDR1 MNHEY and CDR2 SVGAGI. The genes are TRBV6-5 and TRBJ1-1; TRBD1 agrees at 7 bases. This TCR derives from a man between 18 and 29 years old in good health. Sequenced sample: naive CD4+ T cells from blood. CDR3 amino acids: CASSRQGNTEAFF. CDR3 in DNA: TGTGCCAGCAGTCGACAGGGGAACACTGAAGCTTTCTTT.